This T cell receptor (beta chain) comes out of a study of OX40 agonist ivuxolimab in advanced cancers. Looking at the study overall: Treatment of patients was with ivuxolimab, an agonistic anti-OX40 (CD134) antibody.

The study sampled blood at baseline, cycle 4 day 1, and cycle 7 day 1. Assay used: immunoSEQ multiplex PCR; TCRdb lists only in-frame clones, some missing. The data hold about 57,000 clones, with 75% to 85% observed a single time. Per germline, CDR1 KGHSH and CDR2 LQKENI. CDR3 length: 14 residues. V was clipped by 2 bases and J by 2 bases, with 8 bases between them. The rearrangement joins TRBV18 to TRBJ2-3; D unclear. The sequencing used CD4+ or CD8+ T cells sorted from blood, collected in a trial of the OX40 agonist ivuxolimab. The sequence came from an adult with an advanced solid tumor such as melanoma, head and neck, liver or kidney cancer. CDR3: CASSPLAPTDTQYF. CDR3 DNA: TGTGCCAGCTCACCATTGGCCCCCACAGATACGCAGTATTTT.